This is a list of T cell receptor beta chains from one sample in a study of T-cell memory formation after mild COVID-19. In TCRdb, the 5' RACE reads were re-called with MiXCR into one record per CDR3 protein. The repertoire includes a few hundred thousand distinct CDR3 sequences, 20% to 25% of them detected once, and approximately 8.4% sits in the top ten. Sequencing was carried out using PBMCs or a T cell subset sorted from them (not recorded which). These receptors were collected from an adult woman who had mild COVID-19 (a few samples of this study predate the infection). Cell type and time point are not known. Each CDR3 is given with its conserved first and last residue. The order of the fields is V gene, D gene, clone size, J gene, CDR3 protein, CDR3 DNA. A D gene is named only where the DNA matches it firmly. Clone size, where shown, is once, few, many, or a class for clones that have expanded.

v_call: TRBV18; d_call: NA; clone_size: NA; j_call: TRBJ2-1; cdr3_aa: CASSPPWVRSDNEQFF; cdr3_nt: TGTGCCAGCTCACCCCCGTGGGTGAGGTCTGACAATGAGCAGTTCTTC
v_call: TRBV4-1; d_call: NA; clone_size: few; j_call: TRBJ2-3; cdr3_aa: CASSQVLPPGGTDTQYF; cdr3_nt: TGCGCCAGCAGCCAAGTACTACCCCCGGGGGGCACAGATACGCAGTATTTT
v_call: TRBV7-9; d_call: NA; clone_size: few; j_call: TRBJ2-2; cdr3_aa: CASSWATGDGIGNTGELFF; cdr3_nt: TGTGCCAGCAGCTGGGCTACGGGCGACGGGATCGGGAACACCGGGGAGCTGTTTTTT
v_call: TRBV7-9; d_call: TRBD2; clone_size: NA; j_call: TRBJ2-5; cdr3_aa: CASRPTRREGLKETQYF; cdr3_nt: TGTGCCAGCAGACCAACCCGGCGGGAGGGCCTTAAAGAGACCCAGTACTTC
v_call: TRBV6-5; d_call: NA; clone_size: few; j_call: TRBJ2-1; cdr3_aa: CASEWGDEQFF; cdr3_nt: TGTGCCAGCGAGTGGGGAGATGAGCAGTTCTTC
v_call: TRBV5-1; d_call: NA; clone_size: NA; j_call: TRBJ2-5; cdr3_aa: CASSLEFGETQYF; cdr3_nt: TGCGCCAGCAGCTTGGAATTCGGAGAGACCCAGTACTTC
v_call: TRBV12-3/TRBV12-4; d_call: TRBD2; clone_size: NA; j_call: TRBJ2-7; cdr3_aa: CASSLAGTSDEQYF; cdr3_nt: TGTGCCAGCAGTTTAGCAGGGACTAGCGACGAGCAGTACTTC
v_call: TRBV5-1; d_call: NA; clone_size: NA; j_call: TRBJ2-3; cdr3_aa: CASSLLPGTTDTQYF; cdr3_nt: TGCGCCAGCAGCTTACTACCGGGGACCACAGATACGCAGTATTTT
v_call: TRBV12-3/TRBV12-4; d_call: NA; clone_size: NA; j_call: TRBJ2-7; cdr3_aa: CASSLSGAKRYEQYF; cdr3_nt: TGTGCCAGCAGTTTATCAGGGGCTAAGCGCTACGAGCAGTACTTC
v_call: TRBV21-1; d_call: NA; clone_size: NA; j_call: TRBJ2-3; cdr3_aa: CASSSSGRPSTDTQYF; cdr3_nt: TGTGCCAGCAGCTCAAGCGGGAGGCCGAGCACAGATACGCAGTATTTT
v_call: TRBV6-1; d_call: TRBD2; clone_size: NA; j_call: TRBJ2-1; cdr3_aa: CASSDRLAGRGEQFF; cdr3_nt: TGTGCCAGCAGTGACAGACTAGCGGGCCGCGGTGAGCAGTTCTTC
v_call: TRBV21-1; d_call: NA; clone_size: NA; j_call: TRBJ1-1; cdr3_aa: CASSYAGNRTEAFF; cdr3_nt: TGTGCCAGCAGCTATGCAGGGAATCGCACTGAAGCTTTCTTT
v_call: TRBV5-1; d_call: NA; clone_size: NA; j_call: TRBJ2-3; cdr3_aa: CASSLDRVLLADTQYF; cdr3_nt: TGCGCCAGCAGCTTGGACAGGGTGTTGTTGGCAGATACGCAGTATTTT
v_call: TRBV12-3/TRBV12-4; d_call: NA; clone_size: few; j_call: TRBJ1-5; cdr3_aa: CASSLGRTGSNQPQHF; cdr3_nt: TGTGCCAGCAGTTTGGGACGGACCGGGAGCAATCAGCCCCAGCATTTT
v_call: TRBV12-3/TRBV12-4; d_call: NA; clone_size: NA; j_call: TRBJ2-7; cdr3_aa: CASSLAAPGHRSYEQYF; cdr3_nt: TGTGCCAGCAGCCTCGCAGCTCCGGGACACCGATCCTACGAGCAGTACTTC
v_call: TRBV28; d_call: NA; clone_size: NA; j_call: TRBJ1-1; cdr3_aa: CASSLYGGAEAFF; cdr3_nt: TGTGCCAGCAGTTTATACGGGGGTGCTGAAGCTTTCTTT
v_call: TRBV24-1; d_call: NA; clone_size: NA; j_call: TRBJ2-5; cdr3_aa: CATSDSRPVRQEKTQYF; cdr3_nt: TGTGCCACCAGTGATTCACGGCCGGTACGCCAAGAGAAAACCCAGTACTTC
v_call: TRBV25-1; d_call: TRBD2; clone_size: NA; j_call: TRBJ2-1; cdr3_aa: CASSETSGRSEQFF; cdr3_nt: TGTGCCAGCAGTGAGACTAGCGGGAGAAGTGAGCAGTTCTTC
v_call: TRBV21-1; d_call: NA; clone_size: NA; j_call: TRBJ2-3; cdr3_aa: CASRDTVKYF; cdr3_nt: TGTGCCAGCAGGGACACCGTAAAGTATTTT
v_call: TRBV20-1; d_call: TRBD2; clone_size: NA; j_call: TRBJ2-1; cdr3_aa: CSASRLAPPYNEQFF; cdr3_nt: TGCAGTGCCTCGCGACTAGCACCCCCTTACAATGAGCAGTTCTTC
v_call: TRBV27; d_call: NA; clone_size: NA; j_call: TRBJ2-1; cdr3_aa: CASSLRGMSVAYNEQFF; cdr3_nt: TGTGCCAGCAGTTTAAGAGGCATGTCAGTGGCCTACAATGAGCAGTTCTTC
v_call: TRBV3-1; d_call: TRBD1; clone_size: NA; j_call: TRBJ2-7; cdr3_aa: CASSPYRGSVYEQYF; cdr3_nt: TGTGCCAGCAGCCCCTACAGGGGAAGTGTCTACGAGCAGTACTTC
v_call: TRBV6-5; d_call: TRBD2; clone_size: many; j_call: TRBJ2-5; cdr3_aa: CASSYSMTSGGETQYF; cdr3_nt: TGTGCCAGCAGTTACTCGATGACTAGCGGGGGGGAGACCCAGTACTTC
v_call: TRBV5-1; d_call: NA; clone_size: NA; j_call: TRBJ1-1; cdr3_aa: CASSLSLGGLDTEAFF; cdr3_nt: TGCGCCAGCAGCTTGTCACTAGGGGGGCTGGACACTGAAGCTTTCTTT
v_call: TRBV12-3/TRBV12-4; d_call: TRBD1; clone_size: few; j_call: TRBJ2-2; cdr3_aa: CASSFSRQGPGELFF; cdr3_nt: TGTGCCAGCAGTTTCTCTCGACAGGGCCCCGGGGAGCTGTTTTTT
v_call: TRBV2; d_call: NA; clone_size: many; j_call: TRBJ2-7; cdr3_aa: CASRRTSYEQYF; cdr3_nt: TGTGCCAGTCGGAGAACCTCCTACGAGCAGTACTTC
v_call: TRBV12-3/TRBV12-4; d_call: NA; clone_size: few; j_call: TRBJ2-1; cdr3_aa: CASSLQGGSYNEQFF; cdr3_nt: TGTGCCAGCAGTTTACAGGGGGGGTCCTACAATGAGCAGTTCTTC
v_call: TRBV30; d_call: NA; clone_size: NA; j_call: TRBJ2-7; cdr3_aa: CAWSRRTYEQYF; cdr3_nt: TGTGCCTGGAGCAGGCGGACCTACGAGCAGTACTTC
v_call: TRBV12-3/TRBV12-4; d_call: TRBD2; clone_size: many; j_call: TRBJ2-3; cdr3_aa: CANGKLAGDQDTQYF; cdr3_nt: TGTGCCAACGGGAAACTAGCGGGGGATCAAGATACGCAGTATTTT
v_call: TRBV7-9; d_call: TRBD2; clone_size: few; j_call: TRBJ2-2; cdr3_aa: CASSLTAGRAGELFF; cdr3_nt: TGTGCCAGCAGCTTGACAGCGGGAAGGGCCGGGGAGCTGTTTTTT
v_call: TRBV7-2; d_call: NA; clone_size: NA; j_call: TRBJ2-1; cdr3_aa: CASSPEGPPSYNEQFF; cdr3_nt: TGTGCCAGCAGCCCTGAAGGCCCTCCCTCCTACAATGAGCAGTTCTTC
v_call: TRBV24-1; d_call: NA; clone_size: few; j_call: TRBJ2-3; cdr3_aa: CATTAGHSTDTQYF; cdr3_nt: TGTGCCACCACCGCGGGACACAGCACAGATACGCAGTATTTT